A single sample gave rise to the 5 T cell receptor beta chains below, sequenced in a study of technical replicates of blood from several donors. Sequencing used immunoSEQ multiplex PCR; TCRdb keeps in-frame clones, though not all of them. The sample contains about 80,000 clones, 85% to 95% of which appear only once. The sequencing input was T cells isolated from PBMCs. The receptors shown here come from a human donor in good health.

The chain has TRBV6-5 and TRBJ2-7; 10 bases match TRBD2. The J segment lost 7 bases and the V segment lost 7 bases, leaving 7 bases of the junction unmatched. Germline V gene sequence: CDR1 MNHEY, CDR2 SVGAGI. The CDR3 totals 13 residues. The CDR3 spells CASIPAGGREQYF. The CDR3 DNA follows: TGTGCCAGCATTCCAGCGGGAGGGCGTGAGCAGTACTTC.

The V and J genes are TRBV2 and TRBJ2-7; maybe TRBD2 (5 bases). The CDR3 is made up of 13 amino acids. V was trimmed by 8 bases and J by 2 bases, leaving 13 bases between them. The germline V gene encodes CDR1 SNHLY and CDR2 FYNNEI. CDR3 sequence (DNA): TGTGCCAGCGTAGTGAGGGTACCCTACGAGCAGTACTTC. Amino acid sequence: CASVVRVPYEQYF.

V and J are TRBV14 and TRBJ1-1; no clear D gene. The CDR3 runs to 13 residues. V dropped 2 bases and J dropped 2 bases, with 6 bases sitting between them. Germline V lookup: CDR1 SGHDN, CDR2 FVKESK. The CDR3 sequence is CASSQLRNTEAFF. The CDR3 DNA sequence: TGTGCCAGCAGCCAACTGAGAAACACTGAAGCTTTCTTT. Supplemented by reference TRBV14 and TRBJ1-1, the full variable domain reads EAGVTQFPSHSVIEKGQTVTLRCDPISGHDNLYWYRRVMGKEIKFLLHFVKESKQDESGMPNNRFLAERTGGTYSTLKVQPAELEDSGVYFCASSQLRNTEAFFGQGTRLTVV.

The genes are TRBV10-1 and TRBJ2-1, with TRBD2 identical over 7 bases. The CDR3 contains 14 residues. Germline CDR1 WNHNN, CDR2 SYGVQD (reference sequence). Trimming removed 5 bases from V and 6 bases from J; junction bases left unmatched: 7. For the CDR3, the DNA is TGCGCCAGCAGTTCGAGCGGGGAATTCAATGAGCAGTTCTTC. Translated, it gives CASSSSGEFNEQFF.

The chain combines TRBV2 with TRBJ2-7; 14 bases align to TRBD2. The CDR3 runs 14 residues. The V and J ends lost 7 bases and 6 bases, in that order; junction bases with no gene match: 5. Germline-derived CDR1 and CDR2 are SNHLY and FYNNEI. The CDR3 sequence: CASTGLAGGGEQYF. In DNA form, the CDR3 reads TGTGCCAGCACCGGACTAGCGGGAGGAGGCGAGCAGTACTTC.